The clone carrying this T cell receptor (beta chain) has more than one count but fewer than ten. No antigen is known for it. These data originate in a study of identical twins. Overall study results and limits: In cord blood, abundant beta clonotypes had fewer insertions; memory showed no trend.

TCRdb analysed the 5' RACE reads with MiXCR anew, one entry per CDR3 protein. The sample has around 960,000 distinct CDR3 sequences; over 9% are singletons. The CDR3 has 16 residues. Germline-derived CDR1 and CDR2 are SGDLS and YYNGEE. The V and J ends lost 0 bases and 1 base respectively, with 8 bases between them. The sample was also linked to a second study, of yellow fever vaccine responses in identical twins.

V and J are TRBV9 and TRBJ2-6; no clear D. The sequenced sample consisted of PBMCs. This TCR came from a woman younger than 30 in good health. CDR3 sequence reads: CASSVGPESGANVLTF. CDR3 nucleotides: TGTGCCAGCAGCGTAGGACCCGAATCTGGGGCCAACGTCCTGACTTTC.